These 30 T cell receptor beta chains originate from one sample sequenced in a study of tumor and adjacent non-tumor tissue in lung cancer. RNA was extracted from bulk tissue without any cell sorting. A modified ARM-PCR protocol with three rounds of nested PCR amplified TCRbeta. Via MiXCR, TCRdb re-called the multiplex PCR reads, giving one row per CDR3 protein. The data contain 60,000 to 85,000 distinct CDR3 sequences, roughly 73% of them singletons. Source material: lung tumor tissue. These receptors all stem from a woman aged 50 to 65 with non-small cell lung cancer.

Concerning this clonotype: The CDR3 end shows no conserved phenylalanine or tryptophan, and so a read error is likely. Because the CDR3's place on the DNA is in doubt, the DNA is left out and the CDR3 is given as listed by TCRdb. The chain combines TRBV12-3 or TRBV12-4 with TRBJ2-5; the table's D call of TRBD1 was not tested on the DNA. The CDR3 extends over 12 residues, inclusive of both ends. The CDR3 protein is CASSWGRETHYS.

Regarding this clonotype: Relative to the germline gene, one junction end is altered; a read error may explain this. The rearrangement uses TRBV5-4 and TRBJ2-1, with 7 bases identical to TRBD2. The CDR3 spans 17 residues. CDR1 and CDR2 from the germline V gene are SGHNT and YYREEE (reference sequence). The DNA of the CDR3 is TGTGCCAGCAGCTTGATTTCAGGGACTACCTCCTGCAATGAGCAATTCTTT. Amino acids: CASSLISGTTSCNEQFF. Supplemented by reference TRBV5-4 and TRBJ2-1, the full variable domain reads ETGVTQSPTHLIKTRGQQVTLRCSSQSGHNTVSWYQQALGQGPQFIFQYYREEENGRGNFPPRFSGLQFPNYSSELNVNALELDDSALYLCASSLISGTTSCNEQFFGPGTRLTVL.

The chain recombines TRBV11-2 with TRBJ2-7, with D perhaps TRBD1 or TRBD2 (5 bases each). Germline V lookup: CDR1 SGHAT, CDR2 FQNNGV. The CDR3 loop spans 16 amino acids. V lost 6 bases and J lost 1, with 19 bases in between. The CDR3 protein is CASSFQSVRGSYEQYF. The CDR3 bases are TGTGCCAGCAGTTTCCAAAGCGTGAGGGGTTCCTACGAGCAGTACTTC. Together with reference TRBV11-2 and TRBJ2-7, the CDR3 gives the full variable domain: EAGVAQSPRYKIIEKRQSVAFWCNPISGHATLYWYQQILGQGPKLLIQFQNNGVVDDSQLPKDRFSAERLKGVDSTLKIQPAKLEDSAVYLCASSFQSVRGSYEQYFGPGTRLTVT.

Comments on this clonotype: One end of the junction fails to match germline, which may point to a read error. The genes are TRBV12-3 or TRBV12-4 and TRBJ2-2; D perhaps matches TRBD2 (5 bases). This CDR3 contains 16 residues. The CDR3 DNA is TGTGCCAGCATGGGCCCGGAGGCGTATTACACCGGGGAACTGTTTTTT. Translated: CASMGPEAYYTGELFF.

In the case of this clonotype: One junction end disagrees with the germline gene, perhaps due to a read error. This chain connects TRBV20-1 to TRBJ1-1; D is perhaps TRBD1 (5 bases). The CDR3 consists of 14 residues. In germline, CDR1 is DFQATT, CDR2 SNEGSKA (reference sequence). CDR3 sequence (DNA): TGTAATGCTAGAGACGGACACATGAACACTGAAGCTTTCTTT. It encodes CNARDGHMNTEAFF.

In its sample, this clonotype was seen many times. The V call is TRBV5-5, the J call TRBJ2-7; possible D gene TRBD1, 6 bases. V shed 4 bases and J shed 3 bases, with 14 bases lying between them. Germline CDR1 SGHKS, CDR2 YYEKEE (reference sequence). The length of the CDR3 is 14 residues. Written as DNA, the CDR3 is TGTGCCAGCAGCCTAACGACAGGTTTCTACGAGCAGTACTTC. Amino acids: CASSLTTGFYEQYF. The full variable domain, rest sourced from reference TRBV5-5 and TRBJ2-7, is DAGVTQSPTHLIKTRGQQVTLRCSPISGHKSVSWYQQVLGQGPQFIFQYYEKEERGRGNFPDRFSARQFPNYSSELNVNALLLGDSALYLCASSLTTGFYEQYFGPGTRLTVT.

J is TRBJ2-7 and V is TRBV5-4; the match to TRBD2 covers 12 bases. The CDR3 contains 16 residues. The junction had 10 bases not matched to a gene; V was cut back by 6 bases and J by 3 bases. The germline gives CDR1 SGHNT, CDR2 YYREEE (reference sequence). The CDR3 here is CASIFTGLAGLYEQYF. The CDR3 coding sequence is TGTGCCAGCATCTTTACCGGACTAGCGGGACTCTACGAGCAGTACTTC.

Details on this clonotype: Because it lacks the conserved phenylalanine or tryptophan at the end, this CDR3 is likely a read error. The J gene is TRBJ2-5, the V gene TRBV6-1; perhaps D is TRBD1 or TRBD2 (5 bases each). The CDR3 contains 15 residues. Germline CDR1 MNHNS, CDR2 SASEGT. CDR3 nucleotides: TGTGCCAGCTGTGTGCAATTCGGGACCCAAGAGACTCAGTACTCC. This codes for CASCVQFGTQETQYS.

On this clonotype: The conserved final phenylalanine or tryptophan is absent from the CDR3, which likely points to a read error. V usage is TRBV11-2 and J usage is TRBJ2-1; no clear D. There are 14 residues in the CDR3. Germline CDR1 SGHAT, CDR2 FQNNGV. CDR3 nucleotide sequence: TGTGCCAGCAGCTTTGGCAGTGCAGACAAAGAGCAGTTCTCC. Its translation is CASSFGSADKEQFS.

Comments on this clonotype: The junction and the germline gene differ at one end; a read error may be behind it. The V and J genes are TRBV11-1 and TRBJ2-7; 9 nucleotides align to TRBD1. This CDR3 has 15 amino acids. Germline V CDR1 and CDR2: SGHAT, FQDESV (reference sequence). The CDR3 nucleotides are TGTGCCAGCGACCGGACAGGGGCGGCCTCCTACGAGCAGTATTTC. Amino acid sequence: CASDRTGAASYEQYF.

Points on this clonotype: A much larger clone sits a single nucleotide away, making a read error possible. In nucleotides, the CDR3 is TGCGCCAGCAGCTATGAGGGGAAGGCAACAACTAATGAAAAACTGTTTTTT. This sequence encodes CASSYEGKATTNEKLFF. V gene TRBV5-1 combines with J gene TRBJ1-4; the D gene is possibly TRBD1 (5 bases). Trimming pared 3 bases from V and 0 bases from J, leaving 15 bases between. The germline V gene encodes CDR1 SGHRS and CDR2 YFSETQ. The CDR3 consists of 17 residues.

With regard to this clonotype: One end of the junction fails to match germline, which may point to a read error. This rearrangement joins TRBV20-1 to TRBJ1-1, with D unresolved. Germline lookup yields CDR1 DFQATT and CDR2 SNEGSKA (reference sequence). The length of the CDR3 is 13 residues. The CDR3 loop reads CNARGRSDTEAFF. The CDR3 coding sequence is TGCAATGCTAGAGGAAGGTCGGACACTGAAGCTTTCTTT.

To note about this clonotype: It may be a read error: a sequence one base away is much more abundant. The V gene is TRBV21-1, the J gene TRBJ2-2; TRBD2 was called by the table and not checked on the DNA. TRBV21-1 is a pseudogene. This CDR3 has 16 residues. The CDR3 DNA reads TGTGCCAGCAGCAAATTAGTCTCAATGAACATCGGGGAGCTGTTTTTT. As protein: CASSKLVSMNIGELFF.

This clonotype was found once. The rearrangement links TRBV4-2 to TRBJ2-3, with 12 bases identical to TRBD2. This CDR3 is 17 amino acids long. In germline, CDR1 is LGHNA, CDR2 YNFKEQ. With V trimmed by 1 base and J by 14 bases, 16 bases remained unmatched. CDR3 amino acids: CASSQVGLAGSTDMRYF. CDR3 bases: TGTGCCAGCAGCCAAGTAGGACTAGCGGGGAGCACGGATATGCGGTATTTT.

Many counts were recorded for this clonotype. V is TRBV5-1 and J is TRBJ2-2; TRBD2 agrees at 11 bases. This CDR3 is 16 amino acids long. The germline V gene has CDR1 SGHRS and CDR2 YFSETQ. Losses at the gene ends were 4 bases for V and 8 bases for J; bases not matched to a gene: 10. The CDR3, as DNA: TGCGCCAGCAGCCCAGCGACTAGCGGGACGTTTGGGGAGCTGTTTTTT. Protein product: CASSPATSGTFGELFF.

Notes on this clonotype: The junction departs from germline at one end; a sequencing error may be responsible. CDR3 residues: CASSLDLVTDTKCF. In nucleotides, the CDR3 is TGTGCCAGCAGCTTAGATCTGGTAACGGATACGAAGTGTTTT. The gene calls are TRBV11-2 and TRBJ2-3; D gene ambiguous. This CDR3 has 14 residues. CDR1 SGHAT and CDR2 FQNNGV come from the germline V gene.

Comment on this clonotype: A read error may produce the germline difference seen at one junction end. Here the CDR3 DNA reads TGTGCTAGCAGTTATACGGGACTAGGGGGCGGTGAGCAGTCCTTC. It encodes CASSYTGLGGGEQSF. The J gene is TRBJ2-1, the V gene TRBV6-5, with TRBD2 as a possible D gene (8 bases). The CDR3 runs to 15 residues. Germline lookup yields CDR1 MNHEY and CDR2 SVGAGI.

This clonotype showed up just once. This may be a read error, as it is one base from a much larger clone. V and J are TRBV11-3 and TRBJ2-7, with D possibly TRBD2 on 5 matching bases. The V gene lost 2 bases and the J gene lost 6 bases, with 11 bases spanning the gap. Germline V gives CDR1 SGHNT, CDR2 YENEEA. The CDR3 sequence is 13 residues long. CDR3 loop: CASSLTTSGEQYF. The CDR3 nucleotides read TGTGCCAGCAGCTTAACAACCAGCGGCGAGCAGTACTTC.

This rearrangement joins TRBV19 to TRBJ2-5; possibly TRBD1 for D (6 bases). The CDR3 consists of 14 residues. Germline V CDR1 and CDR2: LNHDA, SQIVND (reference sequence). The CDR3 DNA follows: TGTACTAGTTCCAGGGGAGAGTTTCCAGAGACCCAGTACTTC. This codes for CTSSRGEFPETQYF.

In regard to this clonotype: A clone one base away is much larger, so this may be a read error. V and J are TRBV7-9 and TRBJ2-7; 14 nucleotides match TRBD2. CDR1 and CDR2 from the germline V gene are SEHNR and FQNEAQ (reference sequence). The CDR3 sequence is 18 residues long. The ends lost 5 bases at V and 3 bases at J; junction bases unmatched: 12. The CDR3 DNA is TGTGCCAGCAGCCCTCACTGGGGACTAGCGGGAGTTAACTACGAGCAGTACTTC. Its protein product is CASSPHWGLAGVNYEQYF. The whole variable domain, filled in from reference TRBV7-9 and TRBJ2-7, reads DTGVSQNPRHKITKRGQNVTFRCDPISEHNRLYWYRQTLGQGPEFLTYFQNEAQLEKSRLLSDRFSAERPKGSFSTLEIQRTEQGDSAMYLCASSPHWGLAGVNYEQYFGPGTRLTVT.

This clonotype was recorded at least ten times. The chain links TRBV20-1 to TRBJ2-4, with 8 bases matching TRBD2. CDR1 and CDR2 from the germline V gene are DFQATT and SNEGSKA (reference sequence). The CDR3 consists of 13 residues. J was trimmed by 8 bases and V by 5 bases; bases with no gene match: 8. CDR3 DNA: TGCAGTGCTTACGGGAGGGGTCGGGACATTCAGTACTTC. This gives the protein CSAYGRGRDIQYF.

The chain recombines TRBV11-2 with TRBJ2-1; TRBD2 matches 7 bases. Trimming took 11 bases from V and 10 from J; bases not matched to a gene: 14. The length of the CDR3 is 13 residues. Per the germline V gene, CDR1 is SGHAT and CDR2 is FQNNGV. This CDR3 is CAHGEGGSREQFF. The CDR3 DNA sequence: TGTGCCCATGGGGAGGGAGGGTCGCGCGAGCAGTTCTTC.

The rearrangement uses TRBV5-1 and TRBJ2-1, with D possibly matching TRBD2 (5 bases). V was clipped by 0 bases and J by 7 bases, with 14 bases between them. Germline CDR1 is SGHRS and CDR2 is YFSETQ. The CDR3 is made up of 15 amino acids. The CDR3: CASSLVGGTGNEQFF. The CDR3 nucleotides read TGCGCCAGCAGCTTGGTCGGAGGTACGGGAAATGAGCAGTTCTTC. Based on the CDR3 plus reference TRBV5-1 and TRBJ2-1, the full variable domain is KAGVTQTPRYLIKTRGQQVTLSCSPISGHRSVSWYQQTPGQGLQFLFEYFSETQRNKGNFPGRFSGRQFSNSRSEMNVSTLELGDSALYLCASSLVGGTGNEQFFGPGTRLTVL.

To note about this clonotype: Lacking the conserved final phenylalanine or tryptophan, this CDR3 likely reflects a read error. The V and J genes are TRBV5-4 and TRBJ2-5; D is perhaps TRBD2 (6 bases). Germline V lookup: CDR1 SGHNT, CDR2 YYREEE (reference sequence). With 4 bases removed from V and 5 bases from J, the gap between germline ends came to 21 bases. This CDR3 is 16 amino acids long. This chain's CDR3 is CASSPLPLGGLETQYL. CDR3 DNA: TGTGCCAGCAGCCCATTACCCCTCGGAGGGCTGGAGACCCAGTACTTG.

For this clonotype: A junction end diverges from the germline sequence, so it may reflect a read error. The chain combines TRBV6-1 with TRBJ2-5, with 12 bases that match TRBD2. The CDR3 has 15 amino acids. CDR1 is MNHNS and CDR2 is SASEGT in the germline V gene. CDR3 nucleotides: TGTGCCAGCAGTGGACTAGCGGGAGACCGAGAGACCCAATACTTC. Translation: CASSGLAGDRETQYF.

Notes on this clonotype: At one of its ends the junction is not consistent with the germline gene, which may arise from a read error. CDR3 protein: CANSFSNTRRNEQFF. The CDR3 nucleotides read TGTGCCAACAGCTTTTCTAACACCCGAAGAAATGAGCAGTTCTTC. The rearrangement uses TRBV5-4 and TRBJ2-1; D remains unclear. CDR1 is SGHNT, CDR2 YYREEE, per germline (reference sequence). This CDR3 is 15 amino acids long.

Details on this clonotype: Since no conserved phenylalanine or tryptophan closes the CDR3, a read error is the likely cause. The chain carries TRBV29-1 and TRBJ2-4; 7 bases agree with TRBD1. The CDR3 contains 13 residues. Losses at the gene ends were 7 bases for V and 2 bases for J; bases not matched to a gene: 5. Germline V lookup: CDR1 SQVTM, CDR2 ANQGSEA. In nucleotides, the CDR3 is TGCAGCGCTCTACAGGGGACCAAAAACATTCAGTACTTA. As protein: CSALQGTKNIQYL.

This rearrangement joins TRBV20-1 to TRBJ2-3; D gene unclear. Per the germline V gene, CDR1 is DFQATT and CDR2 is SNEGSKA (reference sequence). The CDR3 extends over 12 amino acids. V gave up 8 bases and J gave up 7 bases, with 16 bases separating them. CDR3 residues: CSTRWVAYTQYF. The CDR3 DNA follows: TGCAGTACTCGTTGGGTGGCATATACGCAGTATTTT.

This clonotype was observed a handful of times. Just one base apart from a much larger clone, this may be a read error. The chain recombines TRBV12-3 or TRBV12-4 with TRBJ2-1, with 10 bases aligning to TRBD2. The CDR3 runs to 16 residues. CDR3 nucleotide sequence: TGTGCCAGCAGCCCAAGTCTAGCGGGAGAGGCCAATAAGCAGTTCTTC. This codes for CASSPSLAGEANKQFF.

There are a few counts of this clonotype. At one end, the junction sequence differs from germline, possibly due to a read error. The J gene is TRBJ2-2, the V gene TRBV7-9, with TRBD2 identical over 7 bases. Per germline, CDR1 SEHNR and CDR2 FQNEAQ (reference sequence). The CDR3 sequence is 13 residues long. For the CDR3, the DNA is TGTGCCAGCAGCTTATGGGTGAGCGGGGAGCTGCTTTTT. As protein: CASSLWVSGELLF. The entire variable domain, with the rest obtained from reference TRBV7-9 and TRBJ2-2, is as follows: DTGVSQNPRHKITKRGQNVTFRCDPISEHNRLYWYRQTLGQGPEFLTYFQNEAQLEKSRLLSDRFSAERPKGSFSTLEIQRTEQGDSAMYLCASSLWVSGELLFGEGSRLTVL.